This is a list of T cell receptor beta chains from one sample in a study of T cell responses to AZD1222 COVID-19 vaccine. The repertoire was sequenced with immunoSEQ multiplex PCR; TCRdb's copy has only in-frame clones and lacks some. The repertoire holds roughly 100,000 clones, with 85% to 90% as singletons. The starting material was peripheral blood, obtained on day 0 of AZD1222 vaccination. These receptors were obtained from an adult in good health. CDR3s include the opening cysteine and the closing phenylalanine or tryptophan. Fields, in order: CDR3 protein, CDR3 DNA, clone size, V gene, D gene, J gene. D genes are given only for firm matches. Part of the rows lack a size; the others show once, few, many or a class for expanded clones.

CASFHFGAGMNTEAFF	TGTGCCAGCTTTCATTTCGGGGCGGGTATGAACACTGAAGCTTTCTTT	.	TRBV7-9	.	TRBJ1-1
CASSLALYWLAEIYNEQFF	TGTGCCAGCAGCTTAGCCTTGTACTGGCTAGCGGAGATCTACAATGAGCAGTTCTTC	.	TRBV7-8	TRBD2	TRBJ2-1
CASSYGWDRGDTQYF	TGTGCCAGCAGTTACGGTTGGGACAGGGGTGATACGCAGTATTTT	.	TRBV6-5	TRBD1	TRBJ2-3
CASRILRGGRETQYF	TGTGCCAGCAGAATCTTACGGGGGGGCCGGGAGACCCAGTACTTC	.	TRBV6-5	TRBD2	TRBJ2-5
CASSDRGPQPQHF	TGTGCCAGCAGCGATAGGGGTCCGCAGCCCCAGCATTTT	.	TRBV28	.	TRBJ1-5
CASSLPGGDTEAFF	TGTGCCAGCAGCTTACCCGGGGGGGACACTGAAGCTTTCTTT	.	TRBV7-9	.	TRBJ1-1
CASSQVAGDDTEAFF	TGCGCCAGCAGCCAAGTCGCGGGCGACGACACTGAAGCTTTCTTT	.	TRBV4-3	.	TRBJ1-1
CASSPGGRGYGYTF	TGTGCCAGCAGTCCAGGGGGTAGGGGCTATGGCTACACCTTC	.	TRBV27	TRBD1	TRBJ1-2
CASSPGGVGKNIQYF	TGTGCCAGTTCCCCCGGAGGGGTGGGCAAAAACATTCAGTACTTC	.	TRBV25-1	.	TRBJ2-4
CASSYSSNEQFF	TGTGCCAGCAGTTACTCCAGCAATGAGCAGTTCTTC	.	TRBV6-6	.	TRBJ2-1
CASSVSGANVLTF	TGTGCCAGTTCAGTCTCTGGGGCCAACGTCCTGACTTTC	.	TRBV19	.	TRBJ2-6
CASSIEQGRGSPLHF	TGTGCCAGTAGTATAGAGCAGGGTCGGGGCTCACCCCTCCACTTT	.	TRBV19	.	TRBJ1-6
CASKKIGGFNEQYF	TGTGCCAGCAAAAAGATAGGGGGTTTCAACGAGCAGTACTTC	.	TRBV28	.	TRBJ2-7
CASSEATPGQWGTEAFF	TGTGCCAGCAGTGAAGCAACCCCAGGACAGTGGGGCACTGAAGCTTTCTTT	.	TRBV2	.	TRBJ1-1
CASSFGGRTDTQYF	TGTGCCAGCAGCTTTGGGGGGAGGACAGATACGCAGTATTTT	.	TRBV7-3	.	TRBJ2-3
CASSAGTGDPLHF	TGTGCCAGCAGCGCCGGGACAGGGGACCCCCTCCACTTT	.	TRBV9	TRBD1	TRBJ1-6
CASSTEQVAGGISSYNEQFF	TGCGCCAGCAGCACCGAACAGGTAGCGGGGGGAATTAGCTCCTACAATGAGCAGTTCTTC	.	TRBV5-1	TRBD2	TRBJ2-1
CASSQGQSHQPQHF	TGTGCCAGCAGCCAGGGACAGAGTCATCAGCCCCAGCATTTT	.	TRBV3-1/TRBV3-2	TRBD1	TRBJ1-5
CASSVGGGLGNEQFF	TGTGCCAGCAGCGTTGGCGGGGGGCTAGGCAATGAGCAGTTCTTC	.	TRBV9	TRBD2	TRBJ2-1
CASSQGGTGELFF	TGTGCCAGCAGCCAAGGGGGTACCGGGGAGCTGTTTTTT	.	TRBV3-1/TRBV3-2	.	TRBJ2-2
CASSPDRGTQYF	TGTGCCAGCAGCCCGGACCGGGGCACGCAGTATTTT	.	TRBV11-2	.	TRBJ2-3
CASSQELGPGEAFF	TGTGCCAGCAGCCAAGAATTAGGGCCAGGTGAAGCTTTCTTT	.	TRBV3-1/TRBV3-2	.	TRBJ1-1
CASTSDKNTEAFF	TGTGCCAGCACCTCGGACAAGAACACTGAAGCTTTCTTT	once	TRBV6-5	.	TRBJ1-1
CASSLGTGKQYF	TGCGCCAGCAGCCTCGGGACAGGCAAGCAGTACTTC	.	TRBV4-1	TRBD1	TRBJ2-7
CASSADRGREKLFF	TGTGCCAGCAGCGCAGACAGGGGGCGTGAAAAACTGTTTTTT	.	TRBV9	TRBD1	TRBJ1-4
CATSRPGGYGYTF	TGTGCCACCAGCAGGCCAGGGGGTTATGGCTACACCTTC	once	TRBV15	TRBD1	TRBJ1-2
CATSLNFPGQGDYGYTF	TGTGCCACCTCCCTCAACTTTCCGGGACAGGGCGACTATGGCTACACCTTC	once	TRBV27	TRBD1	TRBJ1-2
CASSIWGDRVGGYTF	TGTGCCAGTAGTATCTGGGGAGACAGGGTCGGTGGCTACACCTTC	medium-sized	TRBV19	TRBD1	TRBJ1-2
CASSLGGAGGETQYF	TGTGCCAGCAGCTTGGGCGGGGCCGGCGGGGAGACCCAGTACTTC	.	TRBV5-4	.	TRBJ2-5
CASSSRTGAGETQYF	TGTGCCAGCAGCTCCCGGACAGGGGCGGGGGAGACCCAGTACTTC	.	TRBV7-2	TRBD1	TRBJ2-5
CASTNNWGVGQPQHF	TGTGCCAGCACCAATAACTGGGGGGTAGGTCAGCCCCAGCATTTT	once	TRBV28	.	TRBJ1-5
CASSQVGDNTNRNTEAFF	TGCGCCAGCAGCCAAGTGGGTGACAATACTAACAGGAACACTGAAGCTTTCTTT	.	TRBV4-1	.	TRBJ1-1
CASSPRGAGGGDTQYF	TGTGCCAGCAGCCCTCGTGGAGCGGGGGGTGGAGATACGCAGTATTTT	.	TRBV3-1/TRBV3-2	TRBD2	TRBJ2-3
CASSLRSKGAGGTEAFF	TGTGCCAGCAGTTTACGGTCTAAAGGTGCTGGCGGCACTGAAGCTTTCTTT	.	TRBV6-2/TRBV6-3	.	TRBJ1-1
CASSLRGGVGTEAFF	TGTGCCAGCAGCTTAAGGGGAGGGGTCGGCACTGAAGCTTTCTTT	.	TRBV7-3	.	TRBJ1-1
CASSSWALNTEAFF	TGTGCCAGCAGCTCCTGGGCCCTTAACACTGAAGCTTTCTTT	.	TRBV4-2	.	TRBJ1-1
CASSARQESTEAFF	TGTGCCAGCAGCGCACGTCAGGAAAGCACTGAAGCTTTCTTT	.	TRBV9	.	TRBJ1-1
CASSPSGVSTDTQYF	TGTGCCAGCAGCCCAAGCGGGGTTAGCACAGATACGCAGTATTTT	.	TRBV7-9	TRBD2	TRBJ2-3
CASSRIITEPYEQYF	TGTGCCAGTAGTCGGATTATCACCGAACCCTACGAGCAGTACTTC	.	TRBV19	.	TRBJ2-7
CSVDRSSYNEQFF	TGCAGCGTTGACCGTAGCTCCTACAATGAGCAGTTCTTC	.	TRBV29-1	.	TRBJ2-1
CASSPVGTLNEQYF	TGTGCCAGCAGTCCTGTCGGGACTCTGAACGAGCAGTACTTC	.	TRBV27	.	TRBJ2-7
CASSPGLAGVETQYF	TGTGCCAGCAGCCCGGGACTAGCGGGGGTTGAGACCCAGTACTTC	.	TRBV6-2/TRBV6-3	TRBD2	TRBJ2-5
CASSEPSGRGTDTQYF	TGTGCCAGCAGTGAACCCTCAGGGAGAGGCACAGATACGCAGTATTTT	once	TRBV6-1	.	TRBJ2-3
CASSPPQQGRGEKLFF	TGTGCCAGCTCACCACCGCAGCAGGGAAGAGGGGAAAAACTGTTTTTT	.	TRBV18	.	TRBJ1-4
CASSLVAFSGANVLTF	TGTGCCAGCAGCTTAGTCGCCTTCTCTGGGGCCAACGTCCTGACTTTC	.	TRBV7-9	.	TRBJ2-6
CASTTDRGQYEQYF	TGTGCCAGCACCACGGACAGGGGGCAGTACGAGCAGTACTTC	.	TRBV2	TRBD1	TRBJ2-7
CASSPAGRGYTGELFF	TGTGCCAGCAGCCCAGCCGGCAGGGGGTACACCGGGGAGCTGTTTTTT	.	TRBV9	TRBD1	TRBJ2-2
CASSVNYPGELFF	TGTGCCAGCAGCGTAAATTACCCCGGGGAGCTGTTTTTT	.	TRBV9	.	TRBJ2-2
CASQGVNNEQFF	TGTGCCAGCCAGGGGGTAAACAATGAGCAGTTCTTC	.	TRBV6-5	TRBD1	TRBJ2-1
CASSPERGVGETQYF	TGTGCCAGCAGTCCCGAGCGGGGGGTGGGGGAGACCCAGTACTTC	.	TRBV3-1/TRBV3-2	TRBD2	TRBJ2-5
CASSQETASTDTQYF	TGTGCCAGCAGCCAAGAAACAGCTAGCACAGATACGCAGTATTTT	.	TRBV14	.	TRBJ2-3
CASSQGPGGNYGYTF	TGTGCCAGCAGCCAAGGTCCAGGGGGTAACTATGGCTACACCTTC	.	TRBV3-1/TRBV3-2	TRBD1	TRBJ1-2
CAIGTPPYEQYF	TGTGCCATCGGGACCCCTCCCTACGAGCAGTACTTC	once	TRBV5-4	.	TRBJ2-7
CASSSDNQPQHF	TGTGCCAGCAGCTCGGACAATCAGCCCCAGCATTTT	.	TRBV7-6	.	TRBJ1-5
CAWSPRPGNGYTF	TGTGCCTGGAGTCCCAGGCCTGGGAATGGCTACACCTTC	.	TRBV30	.	TRBJ1-2
CASSYSPGQENIQYF	TGCGCCAGCAGCTACTCTCCGGGTCAGGAAAACATTCAGTACTTC	few	TRBV5-1	.	TRBJ2-4
CASKSQSYNEQFF	TGTGCCAGCAAGTCACAATCCTACAATGAGCAGTTCTTC	.	TRBV19	.	TRBJ2-1
CSVEAGNYGYTF	TGCAGCGTTGAAGCAGGAAACTATGGCTACACCTTC	once	TRBV29-1	.	TRBJ1-2